This T cell receptor (beta chain) was recovered during a study of cytomegalovirus exposure and HLA in healthy donors. Findings and limits, study-wide: The study listed some 160 cytomegalovirus-associated TCR beta chains. A cluster of highly shared sequence variants was likely a sequencing artifact.

Germline trimming cut 6 bases from V and 5 bases from J; bases unmatched to any gene: 4. CDR3 length: 15 residues. In germline, CDR1 is MNHEY, CDR2 SVGAGI. This clone was recorded only once. Its antigen is not identified. 13 Jbeta primers and 60 Vbeta primers were used for the PCR. Authors' methods: Some 10 million of the about 80 million unique TCR beta chains counted in a later analysis were shared. The protocol was immunoSEQ multiplex PCR, while the TCRdb copy is restricted to in-frame clones and leaves out a portion. V, J and clone size reflect that table, while D and trimming were determined from the DNA. The sample holds 150,000 or so clones, roughly 88% seen once.

The chain combines TRBV6-5 with TRBJ2-2; the match to TRBD2 covers 12 bases. The sequence derives from a man aged 50 to 59 in good health and CMV-seropositive. The sequencing input was PBMCs. CDR3 nucleotides: TGTGCCAGCAGCCAACTAGCGGGGGGAACCGGGGAGCTGTTTTTT. It is translated as CASSQLAGGTGELFF.